This T cell receptor (beta chain) was recorded in a study of cytomegalovirus exposure and HLA in healthy donors. 13 Jbeta primers and 60 Vbeta primers were used for the PCR. Sequencing used immunoSEQ multiplex PCR; TCRdb keeps in-frame clones, though not all of them. Of 110,000 to 150,000 clones detected, roughly 80% appear once; the ten largest clones hold 2% to 2.5%. The germline V gene has CDR1 SNHLY and CDR2 FYNNEI. The CDR3 is 14 residues long. V gave up 10 bases and J gave up 7 bases, with 21 bases separating them. On this clone itself: Its antigen is not known.

General study results and limits: A later look showed TCR association rates differing by HLA locus, highest for DRB1 and lowest for HLA-C. It is likely that the observed cluster of highly shared sequence variants was a sequencing artifact. Earlier analysis looked at TCR beta V segments, and most were productive about 90% or about 30% of the time.

Sequenced material: PBMCs. This sequence was found in a boy aged 2 to 9 in good health and CMV-seronegative. The rearrangement uses TRBV2 and TRBJ2-3, with D maybe TRBD1 (6 bases). Here the CDR3 reads CAKYPRDTGNTQYF. Here the CDR3 DNA reads TGTGCCAAATACCCCAGGGACACGGGGAATACGCAGTATTTT.